The clone carrying this T cell receptor (beta chain) appeared a single time. From germline, CDR1 is SGHTA and CDR2 FQGNSA. V lost 4 bases, J lost 0 bases, and 10 bases stayed unmatched. This CDR3 comprises 17 residues. As originally analysed: Reference gene primer amplification gave nucleated cell count estimates. Assay used: immunoSEQ multiplex PCR; TCRdb lists only in-frame clones, some missing. V and J calls and clone size come straight from that table; D and trimming were deduced from the DNA. The sample holds about 89,000 clones; roughly 80% are singletons and the top ten take roughly 53%. This sample was taken from a study of blood T cell repertoires in COVID-19. Across the whole study: Acute-phase and convalescent COVID-19 samples originated in the United States, Italy and Spain. Sources were T cells, B-cell-depleted T cells, or PBMCs; the material itself was cDNA or gDNA.

The chain links TRBV7-2 to TRBJ2-3; TRBD1 matches 7 bases. The origin of this receptor is a human donor in a cohort sampled during active COVID-19. The sequenced material came from peripheral blood. The CDR3 spells CASSSRADRISTDTQYF. DNA of the CDR3: TGTGCCAGCAGCTCTAGGGCGGACAGGATAAGCACAGATACGCAGTATTTT.